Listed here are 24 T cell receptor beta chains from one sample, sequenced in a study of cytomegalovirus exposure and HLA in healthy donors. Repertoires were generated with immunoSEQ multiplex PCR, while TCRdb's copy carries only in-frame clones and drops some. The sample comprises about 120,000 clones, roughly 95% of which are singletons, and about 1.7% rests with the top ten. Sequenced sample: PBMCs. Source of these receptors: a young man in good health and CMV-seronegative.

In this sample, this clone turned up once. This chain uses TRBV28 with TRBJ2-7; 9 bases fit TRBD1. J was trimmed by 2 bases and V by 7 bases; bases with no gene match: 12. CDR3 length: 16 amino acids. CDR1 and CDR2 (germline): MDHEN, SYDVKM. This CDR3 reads CASTLQGTGSPYEQYF. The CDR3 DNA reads TGTGCCAGCACCCTCCAAGGGACAGGGTCACCCTACGAGCAGTACTTC.

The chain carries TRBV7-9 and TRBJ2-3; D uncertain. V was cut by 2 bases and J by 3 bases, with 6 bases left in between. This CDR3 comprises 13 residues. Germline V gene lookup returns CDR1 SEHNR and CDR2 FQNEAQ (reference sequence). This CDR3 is CASSLRETDTQYF. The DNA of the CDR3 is TGTGCCAGCAGCTTAAGAGAGACAGATACGCAGTATTTT.

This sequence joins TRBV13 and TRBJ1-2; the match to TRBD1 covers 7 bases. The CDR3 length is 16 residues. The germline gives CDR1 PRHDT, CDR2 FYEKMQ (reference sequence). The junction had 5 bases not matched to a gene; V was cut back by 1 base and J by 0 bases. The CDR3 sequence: CASSLVRDSSNYGYTF. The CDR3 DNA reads TGTGCCAGCAGCTTAGTCCGGGACAGCTCTAACTATGGCTACACCTTC.

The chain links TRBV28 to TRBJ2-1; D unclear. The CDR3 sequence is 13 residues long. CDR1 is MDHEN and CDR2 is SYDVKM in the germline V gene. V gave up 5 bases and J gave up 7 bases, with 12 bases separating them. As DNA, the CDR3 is TGTGCCAGCAGTCCCATTTTAGCTAATGAGCAGTTCTTC. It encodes CASSPILANEQFF.

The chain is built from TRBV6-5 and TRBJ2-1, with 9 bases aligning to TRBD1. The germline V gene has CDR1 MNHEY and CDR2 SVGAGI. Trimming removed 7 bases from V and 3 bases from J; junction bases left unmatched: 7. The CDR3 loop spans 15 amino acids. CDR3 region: CASTPGQGSYNEQFF. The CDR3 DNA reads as TGTGCCAGCACCCCAGGACAGGGGAGCTACAATGAGCAGTTCTTC.

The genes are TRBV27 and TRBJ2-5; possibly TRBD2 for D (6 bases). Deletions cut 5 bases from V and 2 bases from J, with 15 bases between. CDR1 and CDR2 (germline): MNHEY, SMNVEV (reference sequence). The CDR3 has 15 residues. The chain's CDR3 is CASSPFGTSQETQYF. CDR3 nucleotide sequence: TGTGCCAGCAGTCCCTTCGGGACTTCGCAAGAGACCCAGTACTTC.

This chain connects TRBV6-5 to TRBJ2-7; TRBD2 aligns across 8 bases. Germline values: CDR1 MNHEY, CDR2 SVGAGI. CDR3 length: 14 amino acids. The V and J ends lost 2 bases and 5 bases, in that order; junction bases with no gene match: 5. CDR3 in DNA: TGTGCCAGCAGTTACGGACTAGCTTACCACGAGCAGTACTTC. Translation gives CASSYGLAYHEQYF.

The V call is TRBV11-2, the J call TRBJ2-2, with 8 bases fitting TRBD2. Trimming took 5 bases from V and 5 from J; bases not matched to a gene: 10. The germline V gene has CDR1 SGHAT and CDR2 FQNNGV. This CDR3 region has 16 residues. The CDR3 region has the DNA TGTGCCAGCAGCCCAATTAGACTAGCGCGGACCGGGGAGCTGTTTTTT. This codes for CASSPIRLARTGELFF. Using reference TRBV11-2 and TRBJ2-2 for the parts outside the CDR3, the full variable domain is EAGVAQSPRYKIIEKRQSVAFWCNPISGHATLYWYQQILGQGPKLLIQFQNNGVVDDSQLPKDRFSAERLKGVDSTLKIQPAKLEDSAVYLCASSPIRLARTGELFFGEGSRLTVL.

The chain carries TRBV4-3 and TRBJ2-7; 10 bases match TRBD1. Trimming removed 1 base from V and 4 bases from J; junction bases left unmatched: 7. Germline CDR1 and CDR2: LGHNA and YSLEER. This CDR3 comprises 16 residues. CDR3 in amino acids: CASSQATGGSGYEQYF. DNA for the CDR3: TGCGCCAGCAGCCAAGCGACAGGGGGCAGTGGTTACGAGCAGTACTTC.

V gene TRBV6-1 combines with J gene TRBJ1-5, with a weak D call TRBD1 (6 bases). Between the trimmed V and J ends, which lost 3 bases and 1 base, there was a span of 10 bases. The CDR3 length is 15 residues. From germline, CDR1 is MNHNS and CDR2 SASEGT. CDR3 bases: TGTGCCAGCAGTGACATACAGGGAAGCAATCAGCCCCAGCATTTT. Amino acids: CASSDIQGSNQPQHF.

CDR3 nucleotide sequence: TGTGCCAGCAGTACCCGGCCGGGGACTAGCGGGAACTCCTACGAGCAGTACTTC. Translating it yields CASSTRPGTSGNSYEQYF. The rearrangement joins TRBV28 to TRBJ2-7, with 13 bases that match TRBD2. CDR3 length: 18 residues. Looked up from germline, CDR1 is MDHEN and CDR2 is SYDVKM. The ends lost 5 bases at V and 0 bases at J; junction bases unmatched: 10.

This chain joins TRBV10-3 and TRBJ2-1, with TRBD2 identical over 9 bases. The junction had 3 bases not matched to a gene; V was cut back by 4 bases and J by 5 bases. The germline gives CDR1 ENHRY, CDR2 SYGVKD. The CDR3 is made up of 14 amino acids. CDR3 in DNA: TGTGCCATCAGTGGACTAGCGGCCGACAATGAGCAGTTCTTC. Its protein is CAISGLAADNEQFF.

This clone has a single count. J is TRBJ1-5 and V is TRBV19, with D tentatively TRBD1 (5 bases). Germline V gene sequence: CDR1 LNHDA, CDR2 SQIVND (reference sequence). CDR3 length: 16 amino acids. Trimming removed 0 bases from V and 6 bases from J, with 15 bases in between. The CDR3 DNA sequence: TGTGCCAGTAGTATAGAGGTAAAGGGGCTTGGTCAGCCCCAGCATTTT. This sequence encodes CASSIEVKGLGQPQHF.

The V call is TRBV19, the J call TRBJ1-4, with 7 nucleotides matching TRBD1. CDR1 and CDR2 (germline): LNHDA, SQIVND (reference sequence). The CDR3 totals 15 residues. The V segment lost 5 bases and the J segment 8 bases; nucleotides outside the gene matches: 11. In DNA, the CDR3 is TGTGCCAGTAGTCCACGGGACAGAAGTTACGAAAAACTGTTTTTT. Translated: CASSPRDRSYEKLFF.

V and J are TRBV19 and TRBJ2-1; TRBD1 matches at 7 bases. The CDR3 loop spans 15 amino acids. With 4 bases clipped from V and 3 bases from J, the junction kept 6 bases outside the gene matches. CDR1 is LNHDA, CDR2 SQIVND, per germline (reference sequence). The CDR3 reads CASSTGDSLYNEQFF. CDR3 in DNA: TGTGCCAGTAGTACCGGGGACAGCCTCTACAATGAGCAGTTCTTC.

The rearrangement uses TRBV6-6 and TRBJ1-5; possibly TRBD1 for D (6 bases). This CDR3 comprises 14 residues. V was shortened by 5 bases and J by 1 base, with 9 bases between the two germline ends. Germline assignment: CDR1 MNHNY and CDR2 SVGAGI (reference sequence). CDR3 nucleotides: TGTGCCAGCAGTACCGGACAGAGCAATCAGCCCCAGCATTTT. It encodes CASSTGQSNQPQHF.

The CDR3 nucleotides are TGTGCCAGCAGCTCCGGGAGTTATGAAAAACTGTTTTTT. Translated: CASSSGSYEKLFF. The V and J genes are TRBV11-1 and TRBJ1-4; D remains unclear. There are 13 residues in the CDR3. Per the germline V gene, CDR1 is SGHAT and CDR2 is FQDESV (reference sequence). Trimming stripped 4 bases from V and 6 bases from J, with 9 bases between.

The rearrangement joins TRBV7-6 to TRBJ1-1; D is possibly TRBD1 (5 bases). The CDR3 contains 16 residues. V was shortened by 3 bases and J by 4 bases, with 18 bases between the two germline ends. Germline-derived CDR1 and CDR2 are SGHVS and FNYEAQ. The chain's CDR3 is CASSFGSGRAVTEAFF. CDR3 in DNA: TGTGCCAGCAGCTTTGGGTCCGGCAGGGCTGTCACTGAAGCTTTCTTT.

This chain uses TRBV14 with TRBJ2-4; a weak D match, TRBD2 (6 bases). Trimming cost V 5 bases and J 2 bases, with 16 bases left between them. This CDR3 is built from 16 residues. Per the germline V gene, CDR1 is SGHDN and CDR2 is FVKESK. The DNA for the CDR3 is TGTGCCAGCAGCAAGACTAGTTTCAGTACCAAAAACATTCAGTACTTC. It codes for CASSKTSFSTKNIQYF.

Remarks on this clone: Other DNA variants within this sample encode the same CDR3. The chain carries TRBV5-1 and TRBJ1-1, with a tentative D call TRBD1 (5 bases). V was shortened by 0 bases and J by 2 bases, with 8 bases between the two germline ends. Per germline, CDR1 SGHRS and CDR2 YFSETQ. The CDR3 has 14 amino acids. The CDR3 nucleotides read TGCGCCAGCAGCTTGGGACAGACTAACACTGAAGCTTTCTTT. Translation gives CASSLGQTNTEAFF. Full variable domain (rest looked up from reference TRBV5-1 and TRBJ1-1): KAGVTQTPRYLIKTRGQQVTLSCSPISGHRSVSWYQQTPGQGLQFLFEYFSETQRNKGNFPGRFSGRQFSNSRSEMNVSTLELGDSALYLCASSLGQTNTEAFFGQGTRLTVV.

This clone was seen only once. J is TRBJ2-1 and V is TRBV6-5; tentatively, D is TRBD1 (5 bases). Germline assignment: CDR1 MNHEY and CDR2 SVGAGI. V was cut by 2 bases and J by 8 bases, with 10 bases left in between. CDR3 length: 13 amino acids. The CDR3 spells CASSYGVRDEQFF. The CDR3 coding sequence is TGTGCCAGCAGTTACGGTGTCAGGGATGAGCAGTTCTTC.

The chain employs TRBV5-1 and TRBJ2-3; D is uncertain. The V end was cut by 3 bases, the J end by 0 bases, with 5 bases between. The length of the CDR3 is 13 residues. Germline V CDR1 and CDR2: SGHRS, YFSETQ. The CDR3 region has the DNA TGCGCCAGCAGCTCGACTAGCACAGATACGCAGTATTTT. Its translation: CASSSTSTDTQYF.

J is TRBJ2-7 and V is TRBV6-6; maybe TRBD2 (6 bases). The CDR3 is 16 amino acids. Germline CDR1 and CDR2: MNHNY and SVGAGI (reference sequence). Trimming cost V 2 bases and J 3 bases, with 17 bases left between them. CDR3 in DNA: TGTGCCAGCAGTTACACTGGGGGACTGGCGGGCTACGAGCAGTACTTC. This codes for CASSYTGGLAGYEQYF.

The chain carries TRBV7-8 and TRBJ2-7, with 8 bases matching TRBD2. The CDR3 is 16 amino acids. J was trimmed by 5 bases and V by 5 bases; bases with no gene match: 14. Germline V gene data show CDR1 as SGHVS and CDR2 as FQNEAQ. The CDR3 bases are TGTGCCAGCAGCCTCCCCGAGCGGGAGCTCCACGACGAGCAGTACTTC. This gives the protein CASSLPERELHDEQYF.